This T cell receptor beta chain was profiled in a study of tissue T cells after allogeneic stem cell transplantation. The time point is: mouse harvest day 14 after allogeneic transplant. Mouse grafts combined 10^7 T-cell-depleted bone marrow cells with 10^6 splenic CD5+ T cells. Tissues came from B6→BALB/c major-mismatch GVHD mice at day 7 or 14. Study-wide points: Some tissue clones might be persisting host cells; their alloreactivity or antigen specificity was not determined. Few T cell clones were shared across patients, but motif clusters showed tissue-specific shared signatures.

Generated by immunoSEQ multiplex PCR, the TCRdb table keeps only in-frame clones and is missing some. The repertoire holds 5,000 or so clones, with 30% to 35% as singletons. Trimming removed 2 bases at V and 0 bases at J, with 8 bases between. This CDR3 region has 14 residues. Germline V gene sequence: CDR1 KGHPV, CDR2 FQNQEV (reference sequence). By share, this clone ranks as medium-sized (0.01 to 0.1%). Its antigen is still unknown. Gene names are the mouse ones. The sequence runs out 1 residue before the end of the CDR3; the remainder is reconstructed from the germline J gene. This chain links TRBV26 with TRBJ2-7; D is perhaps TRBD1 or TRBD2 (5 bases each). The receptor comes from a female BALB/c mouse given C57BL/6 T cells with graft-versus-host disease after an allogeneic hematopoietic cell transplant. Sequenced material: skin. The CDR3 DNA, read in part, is TGTGCCAGCAGTCTGGGGGCGGGCTCCTATGAACAGTAC. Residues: CASSLGAGSYEQY. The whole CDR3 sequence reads CASSLGAGSYEQYF.